This T cell receptor (beta chain) was recorded in a study of T cell responses to AZD1222 COVID-19 vaccine. This CDR3 has 16 amino acids. The V gene lost 0 bases and the J gene lost 2 bases, with 11 bases spanning the gap. Germline CDR1 reads LNHNV; CDR2 reads YYDKDF (reference sequence). Note on this clone: Its antigen is currently unknown.

Produced via immunoSEQ multiplex PCR; TCRdb's table is partial and in-frame only. The sample lists about 150,000 clones; about nine tenths were seen once. Findings of the study overall: Only a handful of AZD1222 recipients tested seropositive at baseline. A mostly white British donor set with more females was recruited, and clonal diversity was possibly underestimated.

The J gene is TRBJ2-1, the V gene TRBV15; D uncertain. The sample consisted of peripheral blood, taken 28 days after the second AZD1222 dose. The sequence was obtained from an adult who received the AZD1222 COVID-19 vaccine. The chain's CDR3 is CATSRDLRETYNEQFF. CDR3 bases: TGTGCCACCAGCAGAGATCTCAGAGAAACCTACAATGAGCAGTTCTTC.